One sample yielded the 23 T cell receptor beta chains listed below, sequenced in a study of immune heterogeneity within non-small cell lung tumors. It was with 32 V and 13 J primers that multiplex PCR amplified TCR beta CDR3. TCRdb used MiXCR to reprocess the multiplex PCR reads, holding one entry per CDR3 protein. The sample includes around 21,000 distinct CDR3 sequences, around 30% seen only once; the top ten take 4% to 5.5%. Bulk tumor genomic DNA constituted the template, at around 600 ng per sample. Multiple biopsies spaced far apart were taken from each primary tumor during surgery. Samples came from untreated patients having curative surgery for newly diagnosed non-small cell lung cancer. The sample consisted of lung tumor tissue. These receptors all stem from a man aged 40-49 years with non-small cell lung cancer.

This clonotype occurred a few times. The chain recombines TRBV5-1 with TRBJ2-7; D is possibly TRBD1 (7 bases). The CDR3 has 14 amino acids. CDR1 is SGHRS and CDR2 is YFSETQ in the germline V gene. The V end was cut by 0 bases, the J end by 6 bases, with 13 bases between. The CDR3 spells CASSLAGGSLEQYF. The CDR3, as DNA: TGCGCCAGCAGCTTGGCAGGGGGGAGCCTCGAGCAGTACTTC.

This clonotype has only a few counts. The chain combines TRBV6-1 with TRBJ1-4; D is unresolved. The CDR3 is made up of 11 amino acids. Germline V gene lookup returns CDR1 MNHNS and CDR2 SASEGT. V lost 6 bases, J lost 9 bases, and 8 bases lay in between. The CDR3 DNA reads TGTGCCAGCAGGGGGAATCAAAAACTGTTTTTT. It codes for CASRGNQKLFF.

A word on this clonotype: Just one base apart from a much larger clone, this may be a read error. This CDR3 reads CASSATGGAQTQYF. The DNA of the CDR3 is TGTGCCAGTAGTGCAACAGGGGGCGCACAGACCCAGTACTTC. The chain joins TRBV19 to TRBJ2-5, with 9 nucleotides matching TRBD1. Per the germline V gene, CDR1 is LNHDA and CDR2 is SQIVND (reference sequence). The CDR3 covers 14 residues. With V trimmed by 5 bases and J by 6 bases, 7 bases remained unmatched.

This clonotype appeared many times. The chain combines TRBV7-2 with TRBJ2-7; D is undetermined. Germline V gene lookup returns CDR1 SGHTA and CDR2 FQGNSA. V was pared by 5 bases and J by 2 bases, with 13 bases between. The CDR3 runs 14 residues. The CDR3 region is CASSPSPSTYEQYF. CDR3 nucleotide sequence: TGTGCCAGCAGCCCCAGTCCATCGACCTACGAGCAGTACTTC. The variable domain in full, with the rest retrieved from reference TRBV7-2 and TRBJ2-7, is GAGVSQSPSNKVTEKGKDVELRCDPISGHTALYWYRQSLGQGLEFLIYFQGNSAPDKSGLPSDRFSAERTGGSVSTLTIQRTQQEDSAVYLCASSPSPSTYEQYFGPGTRLTVT.

V usage is TRBV11-3 and J usage is TRBJ2-7; 7 positions match TRBD1. Germline CDR1 reads SGHNT; CDR2 reads YENEEA. This CDR3 is built from 15 residues. Losses at the gene ends were 4 bases for V and 3 bases for J; bases not matched to a gene: 9. The DNA for the CDR3 is TGTGCCAGCAGCTGGGCAGTCAGGGGGAGCTACGAGCAGTACTTC. Its translation is CASSWAVRGSYEQYF.

This clonotype came up many times. This chain uses TRBV7-2 with TRBJ1-2; weak D call: TRBD1 (5 bases). The CDR3 spans 13 residues. Trimming took off 5 bases at V and 2 bases at J, with 9 bases between the two ends. Germline loops: CDR1 SGHTA, CDR2 FQGNSA. The CDR3 nucleotides are TGTGCCAGCAGCCCCGACAGAAACTATGGCTACACCTTC. It is translated as CASSPDRNYGYTF.

This clonotype was detected a few times. The V gene is TRBV20-1, the J gene TRBJ2-5; D unresolved. There are 13 residues in the CDR3. Germline V gene data show CDR1 as DFQATT and CDR2 as SNEGSKA (reference sequence). Trimming cost V 0 bases and J 1 base, with 6 bases left between them. The CDR3 loop is CSARDGAQETQYF. CDR3 nucleotide sequence: TGCAGTGCTAGAGACGGTGCCCAAGAGACCCAGTACTTC.

V gene TRBV7-2 combines with J gene TRBJ2-7, with TRBD1 matching 10 bases. V gave up 5 bases and J gave up 8 bases; unmatched junction bases: 12. CDR1 is SGHTA, CDR2 FQGNSA, per germline. The CDR3 runs 15 residues. Here the CDR3 DNA reads TGTGCCAGCAGCATGGGGGGGGACAGGGGTTCCAAGCAGTACTTC. Amino acid sequence: CASSMGGDRGSKQYF. Full variable domain (outside the CDR3, taken from reference TRBV7-2 and TRBJ2-7): GAGVSQSPSNKVTEKGKDVELRCDPISGHTALYWYRQSLGQGLEFLIYFQGNSAPDKSGLPSDRFSAERTGGSVSTLTIQRTQQEDSAVYLCASSMGGDRGSKQYFGPGTRLTVT.

At least ten counts were recorded for this clonotype. The chain recombines TRBV25-1 with TRBJ1-2, with TRBD1 identical over 10 bases. J was trimmed by 4 bases and V by 6 bases; bases with no gene match: 5. The CDR3 is 14 amino acids. The germline CDR1 and CDR2 sequences are MGHDK and SYGVNS. CDR3 protein: CASSLTGGAYGYTF. The DNA of the CDR3 is TGTGCCAGCAGCCTGACAGGGGGCGCCTATGGCTACACCTTC.

This clonotype qualifies as medium-sized. This chain joins TRBV19 and TRBJ2-7; TRBD2 agrees at 7 bases. The germline V gene has CDR1 LNHDA and CDR2 SQIVND (reference sequence). With 2 bases clipped from V and 3 bases from J, the junction kept 13 bases outside the gene matches. This CDR3 region has 17 residues. CDR3 region: CASSIIWGEGRIYEQYF. The DNA of the CDR3 is TGTGCCAGTAGTATAATTTGGGGGGAGGGCCGGATCTACGAGCAGTACTTC.

By sample fraction, this clonotype is medium-sized. The V and J genes are TRBV15 and TRBJ1-5; maybe TRBD1 (5 bases). V was clipped by 0 bases and J by 2 bases, with 11 bases between them. This CDR3 contains 16 residues. Germline values: CDR1 LNHNV, CDR2 YYDKDF (reference sequence). The CDR3: CATSRDQGGGNQPQHF. DNA of the CDR3: TGTGCCACCAGCAGAGACCAGGGAGGTGGCAATCAGCCCCAGCATTTT.

To note about this clonotype: Its ends do not fully match the called genes, so a read error is possible. The rearrangement uses TRBV6-1 and TRBJ2-7, with 10 bases that match TRBD1. Germline V gives CDR1 MNHNS, CDR2 SASEGT. The length of the CDR3 is 14 residues. This chain's CDR3 is CAGRTGGSTYEQYF. CDR3 DNA: TGTGCCGGCAGGACAGGGGGGAGCACCTACGAGCAGTACTTC.

The chain uses TRBV6-5 and TRBJ1-1, with D tentatively TRBD1 (5 bases). Trimming took off 2 bases at V and 5 bases at J, with 12 bases between the two ends. CDR1 is MNHEY, CDR2 SVGAGI, per germline. This CDR3 spans 14 amino acids. In DNA form, the CDR3 reads TGTGCCAGCAGTTACAGGGAAAGGGGAACTGAAGCTTTCTTT. This gives the protein CASSYRERGTEAFF.

This clonotype was seen at least ten times. The chain employs TRBV11-2 and TRBJ2-7; 11 bases map to TRBD2. The V segment lost 5 bases and the J segment 2 bases; nucleotides outside the gene matches: 8. CDR3 size: 16 residues. Germline CDR1 and CDR2: SGHAT and FQNNGV. CDR3 sequence reads: CASSRAGTSGTYEQYF. DNA for the CDR3: TGTGCCAGCAGCCGAGCCGGGACTAGCGGCACCTACGAGCAGTACTTC. Looking up the rest from reference TRBV11-2 and TRBJ2-7 gives the full variable domain: EAGVAQSPRYKIIEKRQSVAFWCNPISGHATLYWYQQILGQGPKLLIQFQNNGVVDDSQLPKDRFSAERLKGVDSTLKIQPAKLEDSAVYLCASSRAGTSGTYEQYFGPGTRLTVT.

There are a few counts of this clonotype. This CDR3 reads CASSVRGGSYEQYF. The CDR3, as DNA: TGTGCCAGCAGCGTACGAGGAGGGAGCTACGAGCAGTACTTC. The J gene is TRBJ2-7, the V gene TRBV9; perhaps TRBD2 as D (6 bases). The V end was cut by 1 base, the J end by 3 bases, with 11 bases between. Germline CDR1 is SGDLS and CDR2 is YYNGEE. The length of the CDR3 is 14 residues.

The chain is built from TRBV28 and TRBJ2-2, with D perhaps assigned TRBD1 or TRBD2 (5 bases each). Between the trimmed V and J ends, which lost 2 bases and 4 bases, there was a span of 14 bases. Germline lookup yields CDR1 MDHEN and CDR2 SYDVKM. The CDR3 totals 16 residues. Here the CDR3 DNA reads TGTGCCAGCAGTTTAGGGGCTAGCCTCTTCACCGGGGAGCTGTTTTTT. It translates to CASSLGASLFTGELFF.

Notes on this clonotype: Possible read error: a much larger clone is one base away. The chain couples TRBV6-5 to TRBJ1-3, with 8 bases identical to TRBD1. This CDR3 has 17 residues. The germline V gene encodes CDR1 MNHEY and CDR2 SVGAGI. After removal of 0 bases from V and 4 bases from J, the junction contained 8 bases not matched to a gene. The DNA of the CDR3 is TGTGCCAGCAGTTACTCGGTCCCGACAGGGGAGGGAAACACCATATATTTT. This codes for CASSYSVPTGEGNTIYF.

V usage is TRBV20-1 and J usage is TRBJ2-3; no firm D call. CDR1 and CDR2 from the germline V gene are DFQATT and SNEGSKA (reference sequence). The CDR3 runs 14 residues. V lost 1 base to trimming and J lost 5 bases, with 13 bases between them. The CDR3 DNA follows: TGCAGTGCTAGAGGGCTCGGCAACATAGATACGCAGTATTTT. Amino acid sequence: CSARGLGNIDTQYF.

This clonotype appeared many times. This chain joins TRBV6-1 and TRBJ2-7; 8 positions match TRBD1. In germline, CDR1 is MNHNS, CDR2 SASEGT. Germline trimming cut 1 base from V and 0 bases from J; bases unmatched to any gene: 2. This CDR3 has 15 residues. CDR3 bases: TGTGCCAGCAGTGAAGGGGGGACAGGCTCCTACGAGCAGTACTTC. Protein: CASSEGGTGSYEQYF.

A remark on this clonotype: This sequence may be a read error, since a much larger clone differs from it by one base. V usage is TRBV6-1 and J usage is TRBJ2-6, with a tentative D call TRBD1 (5 bases). This CDR3 is built from 13 residues. Germline values: CDR1 MNHNS, CDR2 SASEGT. DNA for the CDR3: TGTGCCAGCAGCAGCTCTGGGGCCAACGTCCTGGCTTTC. Amino acids: CASSSSGANVLAF.

This rearrangement joins TRBV5-8 to TRBJ2-1; 9 nucleotides agree with TRBD2. Germline lookup yields CDR1 SGHTS and CDR2 YDEGEE. The CDR3 is 15 residues long. Trimming cost V 2 bases and J 2 bases; bases outside gene matches: 2. In DNA form, the CDR3 reads TGTGCCAGCAGCTTTGCTAGCGGGGCCTACAATGAGCAGTTCTTC. It yields the protein CASSFASGAYNEQFF.

Comment on this clonotype: Sequence at one end of the junction differs from germline and may be a read error. The rearrangement links TRBV6-9 to TRBJ2-1; D is tentatively TRBD1 or TRBD2 (6 bases each). CDR3 size: 14 residues. Germline V gene sequence: CDR1 MNHGY, CDR2 SVAAGI. The CDR3 protein is CASSYRGGGNEPFF. DNA of the CDR3: TGTGCCAGCAGTTACCGCGGAGGGGGTAATGAGCCGTTCTTC.

This clonotype is termed medium-sized (0.01 to 0.1%). V is TRBV19 and J is TRBJ1-2, with 9 bases matching TRBD1. Germline assignment: CDR1 LNHDA and CDR2 SQIVND (reference sequence). This CDR3 has 18 amino acids. Losses at the gene ends were 3 bases for V and 8 bases for J; bases not matched to a gene: 19. This chain's CDR3 is CASSIPGQGGRFSGGYTF. CDR3 in DNA: TGTGCCAGTAGTATTCCGGGACAGGGAGGAAGGTTTTCGGGAGGCTACACCTTC.